The 28 T cell receptor beta chains presented below share a single source sample, sequenced in a study of blood T cells in healthy people across ages. Through a sample-barcoded 5' primer and a J-beta primer mix, a second PCR was run for roughly 6 to 12 cycles. TCRdb redid the calling of the 5' RACE reads with MiXCR, one entry per CDR3 protein. Of hundreds of thousands of distinct CDR3 sequences in the sample, roughly three fifths were seen once. Sequenced input: blood. These receptors originate from a man in his forties in good health.

The chain is built from TRBV12-3 or TRBV12-4 and TRBJ2-3; a possible D gene is TRBD2 (7 bases). The CDR3 contains 18 residues. The V gene lost 7 bases and the J gene lost 2 bases, with 25 bases spanning the gap. The CDR3 nucleotides read TGTGCCAGCACTATTAGAGGGGGGGGACGGAAAAACACAGATACGCAGTATTTT. Protein: CASTIRGGGRKNTDTQYF.

The CDR3 bases are TGTGCCAGCAGTTTGGGGACTAGCGGGCAAGAGCAGTACTTC. Translation: CASSLGTSGQEQYF. The chain is built from TRBV27 and TRBJ2-7; 12 nucleotides match TRBD2. Germline V gene data show CDR1 as MNHEY and CDR2 as SMNVEV (reference sequence). V was pared by 3 bases and J by 7 bases, with 4 bases of the junction left unmatched. The CDR3 sequence is 14 residues long.

This clonotype was counted only a few times. For the CDR3, the DNA is TGTGCCAGCAGTTATCACGAGCAGTACTTC. Protein: CASSYHEQYF. The genes are TRBV6-2 or TRBV6-3 and TRBJ2-7; D is undetermined. The length of the CDR3 is 10 residues. V dropped 3 bases and J dropped 5 bases, with 2 bases sitting between them. The V gene's germline CDR1 is MNHEY and CDR2 SVGEGT.

The chain uses TRBV14 and TRBJ2-5; D gene unclear. The CDR3 is 16 residues long. The V end was cut by 5 bases, the J end by 0 bases, with 16 bases between. Germline values: CDR1 SGHDN, CDR2 FVKESK. This chain's CDR3 is CASSALGLADQETQYF. CDR3 coding DNA: TGTGCCAGCAGCGCACTCGGTCTGGCCGACCAAGAGACCCAGTACTTC.

This clonotype occurred a few times. V is TRBV28 and J is TRBJ2-7, with 8 nucleotides matching TRBD1. V dropped 7 bases and J dropped 4; count of bases not matched to a gene: 9. The CDR3 covers 14 residues. CDR1 and CDR2 (germline): MDHEN, SYDVKM. In DNA, the CDR3 is TGTGCCAGCATCTGGGCAGGGGGCTCTTACGAGCAGTACTTC. Translation gives CASIWAGGSYEQYF.

The chain uses TRBV29-1 and TRBJ2-7; D is undetermined. CDR1 and CDR2 from the germline V gene are SQVTM and ANQGSEA. V was shortened by 1 base and J by 7 bases, with 17 bases between the two germline ends. This CDR3 region has 14 residues. The DNA for the CDR3 is TGCAGCGTTGAAGTGGCCGTTGCCAATGGAGAGCAGTACTTC. It specifies CSVEVAVANGEQYF.

This chain uses TRBV7-3 with TRBJ2-3, with TRBD1 as a possible D gene (6 bases). This CDR3 contains 14 residues. Trimming shortened V by 5 bases and J by 6 bases, and 15 bases separated the two germline ends. Germline CDR1 is SGHTA and CDR2 is FQGTGA. The CDR3 DNA reads TGTGCCAGCAGCCAGGGGAGTTCTTCCGATACGCAGTATTTT. Its translation: CASSQGSSSDTQYF.

The chain has TRBV20-1 and TRBJ2-1; D is possibly TRBD1 (6 bases). CDR1 is DFQATT, CDR2 SNEGSKA, per germline (reference sequence). V lost 5 bases and J lost 9, with 14 bases in between. This CDR3 spans 12 amino acids. The CDR3 spells CSASGGQLEQFF. CDR3 coding DNA: TGCAGTGCTTCTGGAGGACAGCTTGAGCAGTTCTTC.

V is TRBV6-1 and J is TRBJ1-2; maybe TRBD1 (5 bases). The ends were cut back, 5 bases at V and 5 bases at J, with 15 bases in the middle. CDR3 length: 14 residues. Per the germline V gene, CDR1 is MNHNS and CDR2 is SASEGT. The CDR3, as DNA: TGTGCCAGCAGTAAGGAACGAGGGGCATATGGCTACACCTTC. It specifies CASSKERGAYGYTF.

This rearrangement joins TRBV7-9 to TRBJ2-7; 14 bases agree with TRBD2. CDR3 size: 19 residues. Germline V gives CDR1 SEHNR, CDR2 FQNEAQ (reference sequence). The V and J ends lost 5 bases and 7 bases, in that order; junction bases with no gene match: 19. The CDR3 DNA reads TGTGCCAGCAGCCGGACTAGCGGGGGGTCGATAAGCTCCTACAATGAGCAGTACTTC. Translating gives CASSRTSGGSISSYNEQYF.

The J gene is TRBJ1-4, the V gene TRBV10-3, with no clear D. V was clipped by 3 bases and J by 5 bases, with 10 bases between them. CDR3 length: 14 amino acids. The germline gives CDR1 ENHRY, CDR2 SYGVKD. CDR3 amino acids: CAISDPGGNEKLFF. CDR3 nucleotide sequence: TGTGCCATCAGTGACCCTGGCGGGAATGAAAAACTGTTTTTT.

The gene calls are TRBV6-6 and TRBJ1-4, with TRBD1 matching over 8 bases. V lost 6 bases to trimming and J lost 8 bases; unmatched junction nucleotides: 17. The germline CDR1 and CDR2 sequences are MNHNY and SVGAGI (reference sequence). The CDR3 covers 17 residues. CDR3 sequence (DNA): TGTGCCAGCAGACAGGGGGTAGAACCTTCGGGTATGGAAAAACTGTTTTTT. Encoded protein: CASRQGVEPSGMEKLFF.

This clonotype appeared a few times. The gene calls are TRBV5-6 and TRBJ2-7, with D tentatively TRBD1 (5 bases). Germline CDR1 and CDR2: SGHDT and YYEEEE. This CDR3 region has 15 residues. V shed 2 bases and J shed 1 base, with 13 bases lying between them. CDR3 protein: CASSFFETESYEQYF. CDR3 DNA sequence: TGTGCCAGCAGCTTTTTTGAGACAGAGTCCTACGAGCAGTACTTC.

This chain links TRBV30 with TRBJ1-2, with 7 bases identical to TRBD1. The V and J ends lost 5 bases and 8 bases, in that order; junction bases with no gene match: 11. Germline lookup yields CDR1 GTSNPN and CDR2 SVGIG (reference sequence). The CDR3 spans 13 residues. CDR3 nucleotide sequence: TGTGCCTGGGCAAAACAGGGGCTCCGGGGCTACACCTTC. This codes for CAWAKQGLRGYTF.

The rearrangement uses TRBV13 and TRBJ2-1; 8 bases fit TRBD2. Germline V CDR1 and CDR2: PRHDT, FYEKMQ (reference sequence). With 5 bases clipped from V and 7 bases from J, the junction kept 10 bases outside the gene matches. This CDR3 has 15 amino acids. DNA for the CDR3: TGTGCCAGCAGCCCCTCTAGCGGGCGGGATAATGAGCAGTTCTTC. Protein: CASSPSSGRDNEQFF.

The chain carries TRBV28 and TRBJ2-3, with 8 bases identical to TRBD1. Germline values: CDR1 MDHEN, CDR2 SYDVKM. This CDR3 is 17 amino acids long. V shed 2 bases and J 3 bases; nucleotides not matched to a gene: 10. CDR3 sequence (DNA): TGTGCCAGCAGTTTACAGGGGGCGGGTATCGGGACAGATACGCAGTATTTT. Translation: CASSLQGAGIGTDTQYF.

This chain joins TRBV29-1 and TRBJ1-2; 8 bases agree with TRBD1. V was clipped by 3 bases and J by 4 bases; unmatched bases: 4. Looked up from germline, CDR1 is SQVTM and CDR2 is ANQGSEA. This CDR3 is built from 13 residues. The CDR3 coding sequence is TGCAGCGTTGAGATGACAGGGGCCTATGGCTACACCTTC. Translation gives CSVEMTGAYGYTF. Filled out from reference TRBV29-1 and TRBJ1-2, the complete variable domain reads SAVISQKPSRDICQRGTSLTIQCQVDSQVTMMFWYRQQPGQSLTLIATANQGSEATYESGFVIDKFPISRPNLTFSTLTVSNMSPEDSSIYLCSVEMTGAYGYTFGSGTRLTVV.

The chain carries TRBV20-1 and TRBJ2-7; either TRBD1 or TRBD2 may fit D (5 bases each). Deletions cut 6 bases from V and 1 base from J, with 13 bases between. Germline loops: CDR1 DFQATT, CDR2 SNEGSKA (reference sequence). CDR3 length equals 13 residues. For the CDR3, the DNA is TGCAGTGCACAAGGGACGGTTTCCTACGAGCAGTACTTC. It is translated as CSAQGTVSYEQYF.

The table lists this clonotype with a few counts. The rearrangement joins TRBV10-3 to TRBJ2-4, with a possible D match to TRBD1 (6 bases). The ends were cut back, 6 bases at V and 8 bases at J, with 11 bases in the middle. The CDR3 has 12 residues. The V gene's germline CDR1 is ENHRY and CDR2 SYGVKD. The CDR3 spells CAIRTTGDIQYF. CDR3 nucleotides: TGTGCCATCAGAACGACAGGAGACATTCAGTACTTC.

V usage is TRBV28 and J usage is TRBJ1-6; no clear D. Trimming stripped 10 bases from V and 3 bases from J, with 13 bases between. CDR1 is MDHEN and CDR2 is SYDVKM in the germline V gene. This CDR3 contains 14 residues. CDR3 protein: CATRPGLYNSPLHF. The CDR3 DNA is TGTGCCACCAGACCAGGTCTCTATAATTCACCCCTCCACTTT. Looking up the rest from reference TRBV28 and TRBJ1-6 gives the full variable domain: DVKVTQSSRYLVKRTGEKVFLECVQDMDHENMFWYRQDPGLGLRLIYFSYDVKMKEKGDIPEGYSVSREKKERFSLILESASTNQTSMYLCATRPGLYNSPLHFGNGTRLTVT.

This clonotype occurred a few times. V usage is TRBV3-1 and J usage is TRBJ1-5; 7 bases are shared with TRBD1. The V segment lost 4 bases and the J segment 4 bases; nucleotides outside the gene matches: 7. Per germline, CDR1 LGHDT and CDR2 YNNKEL (reference sequence). The CDR3 runs to 15 residues. As DNA, the CDR3 is TGTGCCAGCAGCCCTACAGGGGCGAGGAATCAGCCCCAGCATTTT. Its protein product is CASSPTGARNQPQHF.

This clonotype was counted a few times. The rearrangement uses TRBV20-1 and TRBJ2-3, with a possible D match to TRBD1 (6 bases). This CDR3 spans 14 amino acids. The V gene's germline CDR1 is DFQATT and CDR2 SNEGSKA (reference sequence). Trimming removed 4 bases at V and 0 bases at J, with 11 bases between. The CDR3 sequence: CSAKTGISTDTQYF. The CDR3 DNA follows: TGCAGTGCTAAGACAGGCATTAGCACAGATACGCAGTATTTT.

The chain couples TRBV27 to TRBJ1-5, with a weak D call TRBD1 (5 bases). Between the trimmed V and J ends, which lost 6 bases and 9 bases, there was a span of 18 bases. CDR3 length equals 14 residues. Germline CDR1 MNHEY, CDR2 SMNVEV (reference sequence). Here the CDR3 reads CASRLRGSTGPQHF. The CDR3 DNA reads TGTGCCAGCAGATTAAGGGGCAGCACGGGGCCCCAGCATTTT.

Notes on this clonotype: No DNA is shown, since the ends of the CDR3 on it are uncertain; the CDR3 is the one TCRdb lists. The chain is built from TRBV7-2 and TRBJ2-7; the table's D call of TRBD2 was not tested on the DNA. The germline V gene has CDR1 SGHTA and CDR2 FQGNSA. Including both end residues, the CDR3 is 17 amino acids long. The CDR3 region is CASSFGDGTRGMDEQYF.

This clonotype was counted only a few times. V and J are TRBV6-5 and TRBJ1-4, with D possibly matching TRBD1 (5 bases). The V end was cut by 0 bases, the J end by 3 bases, with 8 bases between. From germline, CDR1 is MNHEY and CDR2 SVGAGI. CDR3 length equals 15 residues. For the CDR3, the DNA is TGTGCCAGCAGTTACTCGGGGCCCTCTAATGAAAAACTGTTTTTT. Translating it yields CASSYSGPSNEKLFF.

This clonotype appeared a few times. The rearrangement links TRBV12-3 or TRBV12-4 to TRBJ2-4; 7 bases agree with TRBD1. The V gene end was trimmed by 6 bases and the J gene end by 8 bases; junction bases not matched to a gene: 13. This CDR3 is 15 amino acids long. The CDR3 sequence: CASRGDRAEADIQYF. The DNA of the CDR3 is TGTGCCAGCAGGGGAGACAGGGCCGAAGCGGACATTCAGTACTTC.

J is TRBJ2-3 and V is TRBV2; 13 nucleotides line up with TRBD2. Losses at the gene ends were 6 bases for V and 5 bases for J; bases not matched to a gene: 5. The CDR3 is 15 amino acids. Germline lookup yields CDR1 SNHLY and CDR2 FYNNEI. The chain's CDR3 is CASRGTSGTGDTQYF. As DNA, the CDR3 is TGTGCCAGCAGGGGGACTAGCGGGACCGGAGATACGCAGTATTTT.

The chain is built from TRBV7-2 and TRBJ2-1; 9 bases are shared with TRBD2. The J call may be incorrect, as the DNA end agrees better with TRBJ2-7. The length of the CDR3 is 15 residues. Looked up from germline, CDR1 is SGHTA and CDR2 is FQGNSA. The chain's CDR3 is CASSLARAGGGEQYF. CDR3 DNA sequence: TGTGCCAGCAGCTTAGCACGAGCGGGAGGCGGCGAGCAGTACTTC.